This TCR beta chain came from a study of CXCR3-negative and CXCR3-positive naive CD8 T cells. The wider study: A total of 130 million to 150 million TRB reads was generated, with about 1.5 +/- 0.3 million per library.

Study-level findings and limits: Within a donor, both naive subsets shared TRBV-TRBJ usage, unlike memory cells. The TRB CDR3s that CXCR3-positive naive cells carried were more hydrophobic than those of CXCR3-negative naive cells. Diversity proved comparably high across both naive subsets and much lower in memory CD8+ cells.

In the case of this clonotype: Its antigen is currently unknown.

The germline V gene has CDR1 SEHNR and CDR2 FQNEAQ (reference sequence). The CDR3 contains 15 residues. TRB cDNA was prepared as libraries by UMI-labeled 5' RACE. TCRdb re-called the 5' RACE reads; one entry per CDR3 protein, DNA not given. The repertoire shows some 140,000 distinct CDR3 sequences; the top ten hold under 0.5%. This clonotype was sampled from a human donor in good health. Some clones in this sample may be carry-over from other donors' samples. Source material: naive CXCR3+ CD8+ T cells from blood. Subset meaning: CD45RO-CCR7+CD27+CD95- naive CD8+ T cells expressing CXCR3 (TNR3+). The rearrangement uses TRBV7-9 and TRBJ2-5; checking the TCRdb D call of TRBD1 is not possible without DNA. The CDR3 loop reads CASSPQDRTQETQYF.